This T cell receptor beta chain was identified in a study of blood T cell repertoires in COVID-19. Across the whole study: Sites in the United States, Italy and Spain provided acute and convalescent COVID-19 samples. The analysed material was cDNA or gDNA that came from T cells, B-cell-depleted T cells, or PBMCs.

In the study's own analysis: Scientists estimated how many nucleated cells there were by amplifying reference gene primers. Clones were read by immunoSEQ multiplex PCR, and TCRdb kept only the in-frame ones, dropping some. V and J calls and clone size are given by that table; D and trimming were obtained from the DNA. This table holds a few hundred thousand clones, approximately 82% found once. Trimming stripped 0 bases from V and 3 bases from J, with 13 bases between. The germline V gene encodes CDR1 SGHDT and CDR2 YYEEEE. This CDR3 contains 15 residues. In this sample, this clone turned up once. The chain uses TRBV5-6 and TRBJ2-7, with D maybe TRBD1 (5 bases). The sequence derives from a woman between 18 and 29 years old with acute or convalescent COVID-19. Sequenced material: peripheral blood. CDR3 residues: CASSLALGVGYEQYF. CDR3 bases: TGTGCCAGCAGCTTGGCCTTAGGGGTGGGCTACGAGCAGTACTTC.